This paragraph reports one T cell receptor (beta chain). The count of this clone is one. It has no known antigen specificity. Qualities for individual bases were not recorded, and no much larger clone is one base off. The entry originates in a study of blood T cell repertoires in COVID-19 (dated by TCRdb to 2018 to 2021). Context from the whole study: Samples from collaborators originated in the United States, Italy and Spain and spanned both the acute and convalescent phases of COVID-19. A de-identified subject ID, COVID-19 status, age in years and sex were almost always included in the sample metadata. The repertoires were released in a freely available public database intended as a resource for research on the immune response to SARS-CoV-2. The material from the prospective study consisted of cDNA or gDNA derived from T cells, B-cell-depleted T cells, or PBMCs. Subjects who had been exposed to COVID-19, were actively infected with it, or had recovered from it provided the deeply sampled blood TCRbeta repertoires that made up the dataset. Samples were obtained from the ongoing ImmuneRACE study (first 160 participants) and from 1,254 subjects provided by 6 global collaborators. Where available, HLA class I and class II types were taken from metadata supplied by the sample provider and were not determined by assay-based typing.

Collaborating institutions collected whole blood in K2EDTA tubes following their own protocols. For TCRbeta analysis, collaborators shipped samples as frozen whole blood, isolated PBMCs, or DNA extracted from either of those sample types. Study-wide conclusions, independent of this receptor: The quantity of clinical and demographic metadata differed by source and by participant and was supplied without curation.

TCRbeta CDR3 regions were amplified from genomic DNA using the immunoSEQ Assay, a bias-controlled multiplex PCR. The authors' analysis ran thus. Within the assay, amplification of reference gene primers was used to estimate how many nucleated cells each sample contained. Sequence reads were collapsed and filtered to measure the absolute abundance of every unique TCRbeta CDR3 rearrangement. Productive Simpson clonality was computed per sample as the square root of Simpson's diversity index over productive rearrangements. Sourced from immuneACCESS, this table was stored by TCRdb with only in-frame sequences that have V and J called. A share of the clones is absent; for the studies checked, an unresolved V gene accounts for under half, and the remainder has no known explanation. V, J and clone size are those of that table, while D and trimming were read from the DNA. Here the sample has 290,000 or so clones; almost 85% occur a single time. Approximately 5.1% of the sample goes to the ten largest clones.

The source of this sequence is a man aged 50-59 years with active or convalescent COVID-19. The sequencing sample was made of peripheral blood.

The encoded CDR3 is CATSGDRVGGNQPQHF. The DNA sequence is TGTGCCACCAGCGGCGACAGGGTGGGAGGCAATCAGCCCCAGCATTTT. Recombination joined TRBV15 with TRBJ1-5; 7 of the junction bases match TRBD1. V has 5 bases trimmed and J has 2 bases trimmed; junction bases matching no gene number 9. There are 16 amino acids in the CDR3, from cysteine to phenylalanine inclusive. The read is trimmed to its CDR3 DNA, 48 bases read in frame from base 1. CDR1 and CDR2 (LNHNV, YYDKDF) derive from the germline V gene (reference sequence).